What follows describes a single T cell receptor (beta chain). Germline lookup yields CDR1 LNHDA and CDR2 SQIVND (reference sequence). CDR3 length equals 16 residues. Trimming took 3 bases from V and 2 from J; bases not matched to a gene: 6. Using immunoSEQ multiplex PCR, the repertoire was profiled, and TCRdb retains in-frame clones only, with some absent. This table holds 330,000 or so clones, over 80% found once. These data come from a study of blood T cell repertoires in COVID-19. Study in general: PBMCs, B-cell-depleted T cells, or T cells provided the cDNA or gDNA that made up the material.

The material sequenced was peripheral blood. This sequence originates from a man younger than 40 with COVID-19, enrolled during active disease. V and J are TRBV19 and TRBJ2-7; 11 nucleotides line up with TRBD2. In nucleotides, the CDR3 is TGTGCCAGTAGTATCAAAGCTAGCGGGAGGACCTACGAGCAGTACTTC. It is translated as CASSIKASGRTYEQYF. The entire variable domain, with the rest obtained from reference TRBV19 and TRBJ2-7, is as follows: DGGITQSPKYLFRKEGQNVTLSCEQNLNHDAMYWYRQDPGQGLRLIYYSQIVNDFQKGDIAEGYSVSREKKESFPLTVTSAQKNPTAFYLCASSIKASGRTYEQYFGPGTRLTVT.